The rows below give T cell receptor beta chains drawn from one sample of a study of blood T cell repertoires in COVID-19. The method was immunoSEQ multiplex PCR; TCRdb's version includes in-frame clones alone and lacks a portion of them. The profile shows about 280,000 clones, over 75% of them singletons. The sequencing input was peripheral blood. The origin of the receptors is a man younger than 35 with active or convalescent COVID-19. The CDR3 runs from the conserved cysteine through the conserved F or W. D genes are given only for firm matches. Only some rows state a clone size, as once, few, many or a class for expanded clones.

V,J,D,size,DNA,CDR3
TRBV2,TRBJ2-1,NA,NA,TGTGCCAGCATCGGGGTCGACAATGAGCAGTTCTTC,CASIGVDNEQFF
TRBV6-2/TRBV6-3,TRBJ1-5,TRBD1,NA,TGTGCCAGCAGCTCGACAGGGTTGGGTCAGCCCCAGCATTTT,CASSSTGLGQPQHF
TRBV19,TRBJ1-5,TRBD1,NA,TGTGCCAGTAGTATGAAACAGGGGGCTCTTAGCAATCAGCCCCAGCATTTT,CASSMKQGALSNQPQHF
TRBV4-3,TRBJ2-5,NA,NA,TGCGCCAGCAGCCAAGGACTGCAAGAGACCCAGTACTTC,CASSQGLQETQYF
TRBV5-1,TRBJ2-2,NA,NA,TGCGCCAGCAGCTTGGTGCAGGGGATGATAGGGGAGCTGTTTTTT,CASSLVQGMIGELFF
TRBV7-9,TRBJ2-3,TRBD2,NA,TGTGCCAGCAGCCCTTCAGGACTAGCGGGGTGGGGATCTAGAGGTACGCAGTATTTT,CASSPSGLAGWGSRGTQYF
TRBV5-1,TRBJ1-2,TRBD1,NA,TGCGCCAGCAGCTTATCCGGGACAGGAAACTATGGCTACACCTTC,CASSLSGTGNYGYTF
TRBV14,TRBJ1-5,NA,NA,TGTGCCAGCCCCCATAGGGGCAGGGATGGCAATCAGCCCCAGCATTTT,CASPHRGRDGNQPQHF
TRBV18,TRBJ2-3,TRBD2,NA,TGTGCCAGCTCAAAGACTAGCGGAACAGATACGCAGTATTTT,CASSKTSGTDTQYF
TRBV5-1,TRBJ1-2,NA,once,TGCGCCAGCAGCTCCGGCCCCGGGGGGTATGGCTACACCTTC,CASSSGPGGYGYTF
TRBV7-4,TRBJ1-5,NA,NA,TGTGCCAGCAGCTCTCTGGAGAGGTTCCATAGCAATCAGCCCCAGCATTTT,CASSSLERFHSNQPQHF
TRBV18,TRBJ1-4,TRBD1,NA,TGTGCCAGCTCACCTTCGGGACAGGGGACTGGAGGAAAACTGTTTTTT,CASSPSGQGTGGKLFF
TRBV12-3/TRBV12-4,TRBJ1-2,TRBD1,NA,TGTGCCAGCAGTTTTGGGACAGGTCGAGGCTACACCTTC,CASSFGTGRGYTF
TRBV21-1,TRBJ1-1,NA,NA,TGTGCCAGCAGCTCGTCGACAGGGGGGACTGAAGCTTTCTTT,CASSSSTGGTEAFF
TRBV9,TRBJ2-5,TRBD1,once,TGTGCCAGCAGTAGTCCACGGACAGGGGCAGAGACCCAGTACTTC,CASSSPRTGAETQYF
TRBV7-3,TRBJ2-5,TRBD2,NA,TGTGCCAGCAGCTTCATAGCGGGGGGACAAGAGACCCAGTACTTC,CASSFIAGGQETQYF
TRBV4-2,TRBJ1-4,TRBD1,NA,TGTGCCAGCAGCCCTTTCGGGACAGGGGAAGCTAATGAAAAACTGTTTTTT,CASSPFGTGEANEKLFF
TRBV27,TRBJ2-2,NA,NA,TGTGCCAGCAGTTTAGGGGCAGGGGTACACACCGGGGAGCTGTTTTTT,CASSLGAGVHTGELFF
TRBV5-6,TRBJ2-1,TRBD2,NA,TGTGCCAGCAGAGTGGGGGGGAACTCCTACAATGAGCAGTTCTTC,CASRVGGNSYNEQFF
TRBV13,TRBJ1-6,NA,NA,TGTGCCAGCAGCTTAGGGGCAGGAACTTCACCCCTCCACTTT,CASSLGAGTSPLHF
TRBV3-1/TRBV3-2,TRBJ1-4,NA,NA,TGTGCCAGCAGCCCCTATAGCCTCAATGAAAAACTGTTTTTT,CASSPYSLNEKLFF
TRBV5-1,TRBJ2-3,NA,NA,TGCGCCAGCAGCTTCTCGCGGGGAAGCACAGATACGCAGTATTTT,CASSFSRGSTDTQYF
TRBV28,TRBJ2-7,TRBD2,NA,TGTGCCACCATTGGTGCGGGGGGACCCGACTACGAGCAGTACTTC,CATIGAGGPDYEQYF
TRBV9,TRBJ1-2,NA,once,TGTGCCAGCAGCGTAGATCCGGGAGGGGGCTACACCTTC,CASSVDPGGGYTF
TRBV2,TRBJ2-5,NA,NA,TGTGCCAGCAACGAGGGCTCCCTCCAAGAGACCCAGTACTTC,CASNEGSLQETQYF
TRBV9,TRBJ1-1,NA,NA,TGTGCCAGCAGCGTAGCCTACAACACTGAAGCTTTCTTT,CASSVAYNTEAFF
TRBV5-1,TRBJ2-1,TRBD2,NA,TGCGCCAGCAGCCCCTCGGCGGGGGGGCTCAATGAGCAGTTCTTC,CASSPSAGGLNEQFF
TRBV9,TRBJ2-7,TRBD2,NA,TGTGCCAGCAGCCCAGCGGGGGGATCCTACGAGCAGTACTTC,CASSPAGGSYEQYF
TRBV7-9,TRBJ2-5,TRBD1,once,TGTGCCAGCAGCGGGACAGGGAGCCAAGAGACCCAGTACTTC,CASSGTGSQETQYF
TRBV19,TRBJ2-7,TRBD1,NA,TGTGCCAGTAGCACACAGGGGGCCTACGAGCAGTACTTC,CASSTQGAYEQYF
TRBV5-5,TRBJ2-1,NA,NA,TGTGCCAGCAGGAAGGACAGCTCCTACAATGAGCAGTTCTTC,CASRKDSSYNEQFF
TRBV6-1,TRBJ1-1,NA,NA,TGTGCCAGCAGTATAACAGGGATGAACACTGAAGCTTTCTTT,CASSITGMNTEAFF
TRBV4-3,TRBJ2-7,NA,NA,TGCGCCAGCAGCCAAGATGGTCCTGATAGCCTGCCGGACGAGCAGTACTTC,CASSQDGPDSLPDEQYF
TRBV3-1/TRBV3-2,TRBJ2-5,NA,once,TGTGCCAGCAGCCAATTCGAAGAGACCCAGTACTTC,CASSQFEETQYF
TRBV14,TRBJ2-2,NA,NA,TGTGCCAGCAGCCAAGATCGGGTAGCCGGGGAGCTGTTTTTT,CASSQDRVAGELFF
TRBV19,TRBJ1-5,NA,few,TGTGCCAGTACTACCGGGTACCAGCCCCAGCATTTT,CASTTGYQPQHF
TRBV19,TRBJ2-2,NA,many,TGTGCCAGTAGTATTTCTCAGGCCTACAGGGAGCACACCGGGGAGCTGTTTTTT,CASSISQAYREHTGELFF
TRBV6-4,TRBJ1-2,NA,NA,TGTGCCAGCAGTGACTCTGGCGAGGGAGGCTATGGCTACACCTTC,CASSDSGEGGYGYTF